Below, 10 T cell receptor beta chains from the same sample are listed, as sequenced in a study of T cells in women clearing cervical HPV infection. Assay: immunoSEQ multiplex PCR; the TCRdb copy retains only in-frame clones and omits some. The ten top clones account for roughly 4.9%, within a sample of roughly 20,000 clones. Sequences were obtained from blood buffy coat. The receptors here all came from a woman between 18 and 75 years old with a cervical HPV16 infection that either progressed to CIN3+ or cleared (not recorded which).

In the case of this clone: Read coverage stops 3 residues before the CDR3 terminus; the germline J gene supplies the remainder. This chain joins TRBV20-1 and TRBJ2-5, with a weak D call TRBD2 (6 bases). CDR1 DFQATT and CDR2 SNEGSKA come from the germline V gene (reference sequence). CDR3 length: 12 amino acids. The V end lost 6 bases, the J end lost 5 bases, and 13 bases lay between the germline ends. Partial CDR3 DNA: TGCAGTGCGTCGGGGGTTTGGGAGACC. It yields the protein CSASGVWET. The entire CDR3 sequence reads CSASGVWETQYF.

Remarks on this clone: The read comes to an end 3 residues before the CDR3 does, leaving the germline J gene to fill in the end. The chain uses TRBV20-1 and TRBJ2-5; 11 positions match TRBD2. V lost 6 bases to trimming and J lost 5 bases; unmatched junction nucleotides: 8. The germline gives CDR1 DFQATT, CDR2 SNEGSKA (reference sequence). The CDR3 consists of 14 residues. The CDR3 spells CSAPWVAGGETQYF. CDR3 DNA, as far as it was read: TGCAGTGCGCCGTGGGTAGCGGGGGGGGAGACC.

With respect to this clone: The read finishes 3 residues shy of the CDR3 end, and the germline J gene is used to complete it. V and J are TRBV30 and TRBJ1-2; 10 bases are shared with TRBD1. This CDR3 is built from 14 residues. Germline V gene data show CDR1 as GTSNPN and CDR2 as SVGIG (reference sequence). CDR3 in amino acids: CAWSATTGGNDYTF. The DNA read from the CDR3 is TGTGCCTGGAGTGCCACGACAGGGGGCAACGAC.

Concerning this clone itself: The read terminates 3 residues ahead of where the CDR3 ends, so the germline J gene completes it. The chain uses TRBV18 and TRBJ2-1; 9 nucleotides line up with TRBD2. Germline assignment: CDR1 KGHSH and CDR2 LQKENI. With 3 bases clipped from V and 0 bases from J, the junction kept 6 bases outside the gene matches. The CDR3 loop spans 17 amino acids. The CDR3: CASSPFGGGGSYNEQFF. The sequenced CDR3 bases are TGTGCCAGCTCACCGTTTGGCGGGGGGGGCTCCTACAATGAG.

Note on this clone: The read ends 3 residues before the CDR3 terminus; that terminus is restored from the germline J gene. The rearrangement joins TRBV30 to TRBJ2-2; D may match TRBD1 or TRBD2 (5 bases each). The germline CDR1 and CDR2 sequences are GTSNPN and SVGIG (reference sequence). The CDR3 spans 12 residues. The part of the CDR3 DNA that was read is TGTGCCTGGAGTGAGAGGGGCGAAAAG. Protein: CAWSERGEK. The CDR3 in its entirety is CAWSERGEKLFF.

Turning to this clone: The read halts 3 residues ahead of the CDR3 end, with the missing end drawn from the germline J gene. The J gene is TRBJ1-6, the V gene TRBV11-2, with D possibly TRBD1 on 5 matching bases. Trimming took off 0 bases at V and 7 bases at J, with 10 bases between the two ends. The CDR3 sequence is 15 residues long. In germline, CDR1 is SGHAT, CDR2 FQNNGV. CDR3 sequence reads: CASSLDPGPNSPLHF. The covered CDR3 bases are TGTGCCAGCAGCTTAGACCCAGGGCCGAATTCACCC. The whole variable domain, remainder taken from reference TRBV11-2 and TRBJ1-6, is EAGVAQSPRYKIIEKRQSVAFWCNPISGHATLYWYQQILGQGPKLLIQFQNNGVVDDSQLPKDRFSAERLKGVDSTLKIQPAKLEDSAVYLCASSLDPGPNSPLHFGNGTRLTVT.

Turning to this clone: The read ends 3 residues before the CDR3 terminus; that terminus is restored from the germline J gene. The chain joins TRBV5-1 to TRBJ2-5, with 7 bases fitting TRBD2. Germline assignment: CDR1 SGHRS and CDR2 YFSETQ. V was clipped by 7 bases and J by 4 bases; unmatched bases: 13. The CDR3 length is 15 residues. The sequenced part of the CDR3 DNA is TGCGCCAGCGGCCGGGGGGAGCGGGGAGGAGAGACC. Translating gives CASGRGERGGET. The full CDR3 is CASGRGERGGETQYF.

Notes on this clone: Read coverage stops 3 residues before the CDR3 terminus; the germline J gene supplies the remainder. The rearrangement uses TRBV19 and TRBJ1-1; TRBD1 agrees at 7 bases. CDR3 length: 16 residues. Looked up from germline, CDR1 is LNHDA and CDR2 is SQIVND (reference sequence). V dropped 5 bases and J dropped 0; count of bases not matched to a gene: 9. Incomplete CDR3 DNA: TGTGCCAGTAGTTCCCGGACAGGCGGGATGAACACTGAA. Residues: CASSSRTGGMNTE. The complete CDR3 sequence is CASSSRTGGMNTEAFF.

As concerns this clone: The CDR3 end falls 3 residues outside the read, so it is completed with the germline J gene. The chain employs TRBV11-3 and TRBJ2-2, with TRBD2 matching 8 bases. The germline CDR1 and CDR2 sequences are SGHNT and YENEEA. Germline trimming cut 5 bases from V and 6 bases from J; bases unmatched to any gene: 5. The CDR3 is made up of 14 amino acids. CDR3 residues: CASSPRGGAGELFF. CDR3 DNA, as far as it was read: TGTGCCAGCAGCCCTCGGGGGGGGGCCGGGGAG.

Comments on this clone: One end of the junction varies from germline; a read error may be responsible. The DNA read from the CDR3 is TGCGCCAGCAGCCGGACTAGCGCCGACCTATACAATGAG. Translated: CASSRTSADLYNE. The full CDR3 protein is CASSRTSADLYNEQFF. The chain is built from TRBV4-2 and TRBJ2-1; TRBD2 matches at 9 bases. Coverage ceases 3 residues before the CDR3 finishes, and the germline J gene fills in the end. Germline lookup yields CDR1 LGHNA and CDR2 YNFKEQ. The CDR3 has 16 amino acids.